The 13 T cell receptor beta chains reported below all come from one sample, sequenced in a study of CD8 T cells in Susac syndrome. RNA, at roughly 0.5 to 1 ug, was reverse transcribed with random hexamers. MiXCR, run by TCRdb on the immunoSEQ multiplex PCR reads, gives a single entry per CDR3 protein. The profile shows 200,000 to 250,000 distinct CDR3 sequences, around 93% of them singletons. Sequenced sample: CD4+ T cells from PBMCs. Every receptor here comes from a human donor with Susac syndrome.

This clonotype was counted a few times. V is TRBV20-1 and J is TRBJ2-7, with no clear D. The CDR3 is 15 amino acids. CDR1 and CDR2 (germline): DFQATT, SNEGSKA (reference sequence). Trimming removed 3 bases at V and 5 bases at J, with 20 bases between. The CDR3 coding sequence is TGCAGTGCTAGTCCGATCAGTCCCGGGCGCAACGAGCAGTACTTC. Translation: CSASPISPGRNEQYF.

CDR3 residues: CSARDPASGARDQYF. The CDR3 nucleotides are TGCAGTGCTAGAGATCCGGCTAGCGGGGCAAGAGACCAGTACTTC. This rearrangement joins TRBV20-1 to TRBJ2-5; TRBD2 agrees at 9 bases. This CDR3 is 15 amino acids long. CDR1 is DFQATT and CDR2 is SNEGSKA in the germline V gene (reference sequence). With 0 bases clipped from V and 10 bases from J, the junction kept 12 bases outside the gene matches.

The chain links TRBV20-1 to TRBJ1-2; TRBD1 agrees at 7 bases. The CDR3 spans 13 residues. Germline-derived CDR1 and CDR2 are DFQATT and SNEGSKA (reference sequence). CDR3 sequence (DNA): TGCAGCGCCTTACCCTCAGGGGGGTCTGGCTACACCTTC. Its translation is CSALPSGGSGYTF.

This chain links TRBV21-1 with TRBJ2-5; TRBD1 is the table's D call and was not checked against the DNA. TRBV21-1 is recorded as a pseudogene. CDR3 length: 16 amino acids. The CDR3 region is CASSARDRVWGETQYF. The CDR3 DNA follows: TGTGCCAGCAGCGCAAGGGACAGGGTTTGGGGAGAGACCCAGTACTTC.

This chain uses TRBV10-3 with TRBJ1-3, with unresolved D. V was trimmed by 5 bases and J by 4 bases, leaving 9 bases between them. CDR3 size: 13 residues. Germline V CDR1 and CDR2: ENHRY, SYGVKD. This CDR3 is CAISSASGNTIYF. CDR3 DNA: TGTGCCATCAGTTCAGCTTCAGGAAACACCATATATTTT.

The chain is built from TRBV5-1 and TRBJ1-1, with TRBD1 as a possible D gene (6 bases). The CDR3 totals 15 residues. In germline, CDR1 is SGHRS, CDR2 YFSETQ. Between the trimmed V and J ends, which lost 0 bases and 0 bases, there was a span of 9 bases. CDR3 nucleotides: TGCGCCAGCAGCTTGGTTGGGGACATGAACACTGAAGCTTTCTTT. It encodes CASSLVGDMNTEAFF.

The chain combines TRBV5-1 with TRBJ1-4; tentative D call: TRBD1 (6 bases). The V gene lost 3 bases and the J gene lost 6 bases, with 12 bases spanning the gap. The CDR3 contains 14 residues. The germline V gene encodes CDR1 SGHRS and CDR2 YFSETQ. CDR3 in DNA: TGCGCCAGCAGCTCCTCGGGACAAGATGAAAAACTGTTTTTT. Its translation is CASSSSGQDEKLFF.

The CDR3 region has the DNA TGTGCCACCAGCAGAAGGCGTGGTGAGCAGTTCTTC. The encoded protein is CATSRRRGEQFF. This chain joins TRBV15 and TRBJ2-1; D unresolved. Trimming shortened V by 2 bases and J by 9 bases, and 8 bases separated the two germline ends. CDR1 and CDR2 from the germline V gene are LNHNV and YYDKDF (reference sequence). The CDR3 spans 12 residues.

The chain is built from TRBV6-1 and TRBJ1-4, with 9 nucleotides matching TRBD1. Losses at the gene ends were 8 bases for V and 7 bases for J; bases not matched to a gene: 14. Germline CDR1 is MNHNS and CDR2 is SASEGT. This CDR3 is 16 amino acids long. This CDR3 reads CASGQGRPRVGEKLFF. Written as DNA, the CDR3 is TGTGCCAGCGGACAGGGGAGGCCGAGGGTCGGTGAAAAACTGTTTTTT.

The chain couples TRBV7-9 to TRBJ1-4, with 7 positions matching TRBD1. CDR3 size: 16 residues. The trim removed 1 base at V and 6 bases at J, leaving 8 bases unmatched. Germline-derived CDR1 and CDR2 are SEHNR and FQNEAQ (reference sequence). The CDR3 sequence is CASSLGSGTVDEKLFF. The CDR3 DNA sequence: TGTGCCAGCAGCTTAGGGTCCGGGACAGTGGATGAAAAACTGTTTTTT. Full variable domain (outside the CDR3, taken from reference TRBV7-9 and TRBJ1-4): DTGVSQNPRHKITKRGQNVTFRCDPISEHNRLYWYRQTLGQGPEFLTYFQNEAQLEKSRLLSDRFSAERPKGSFSTLEIQRTEQGDSAMYLCASSLGSGTVDEKLFFGSGTQLSVL.

The genes are TRBV29-1 and TRBJ2-3; TRBD2 aligns across 7 bases. The CDR3 length is 11 residues. V gave up 2 bases and J gave up 8 bases; unmatched junction bases: 1. The germline V gene encodes CDR1 SQVTM and CDR2 ANQGSEA. The chain's CDR3 is CSVEWGGTQYF. CDR3 coding DNA: TGCAGCGTTGAATGGGGGGGTACGCAGTATTTT.

This chain uses TRBV6-2 or TRBV6-3 with TRBJ2-7; perhaps TRBD1 as D (5 bases). CDR3 size: 17 residues. In germline, CDR1 is MNHEY, CDR2 SVGEGT. Trimming took off 0 bases at V and 4 bases at J, with 19 bases between the two ends. In DNA form, the CDR3 reads TGTGCCAGCAGTTACTCGTCCAGGGTAAAGGTTCCTTACGAGCAGTACTTC. This codes for CASSYSSRVKVPYEQYF.

V usage is TRBV19 and J usage is TRBJ2-3, with a possible D match to TRBD2 (5 bases). This CDR3 region has 11 residues. Trimming cost V 7 bases and J 6 bases, with 8 bases left between them. Germline CDR1 is LNHDA and CDR2 is SQIVND (reference sequence). CDR3 DNA sequence: TGTGCCAGTACGGGGTTGGATACGCAGTATTTT. Translating it yields CASTGLDTQYF.